The next 9 T cell receptor beta chains were all read from a single sample in a study of cytomegalovirus exposure and HLA in healthy donors. Use of 60 Vbeta and 13 Jbeta primers characterized the PCR. Sequencing was performed with immunoSEQ multiplex PCR; in TCRdb, only in-frame clones are kept and a portion is missing. The sample carries fewer than 250,000 clones, approximately 80% recorded once. The sequencing sample was made of PBMCs. The receptors were sampled from a girl aged 2-10 years in good health and CMV-seronegative.

The rearrangement links TRBV5-1 to TRBJ2-5; maybe TRBD2 (6 bases). The CDR3 has 14 amino acids. With 1 base removed from V and 5 bases from J, the gap between germline ends came to 12 bases. The germline V gene has CDR1 SGHRS and CDR2 YFSETQ. The CDR3 spells CASSLTGAAETQYF. The CDR3 DNA follows: TGCGCCAGCAGCTTGACGGGAGCGGCTGAGACCCAGTACTTC.

The rearrangement links TRBV10-3 to TRBJ1-1; 9 bases are shared with TRBD1. CDR3 size: 14 residues. Germline V CDR1 and CDR2: ENHRY, SYGVKD. Trimming took 6 bases from V and 4 from J; bases not matched to a gene: 6. The CDR3 loop reads CAIREQGAGTEAFF. In DNA form, the CDR3 reads TGTGCCATCAGGGAACAGGGGGCCGGCACTGAAGCTTTCTTT.

The chain couples TRBV7-6 to TRBJ1-6, with 9 bases lining up with TRBD1. There are 14 residues in the CDR3. Trimming took 3 bases from V and 7 from J; bases not matched to a gene: 1. The germline CDR1 and CDR2 sequences are SGHVS and FNYEAQ. This CDR3 reads CASSLGTGNSPLHF. CDR3 nucleotides: TGTGCCAGCAGCTTGGGGACAGGGAATTCACCCCTCCACTTT. Supplemented by reference TRBV7-6 and TRBJ1-6, the full variable domain reads GAGVSQSPRYKVTKRGQDVALRCDPISGHVSLYWYRQALGQGPEFLTYFNYEAQQDKSGLPNDRFSAERPEGSISTLTIQRTEQRDSAMYRCASSLGTGNSPLHFGNGTRLTVT.

This clone is a singleton in its sample. The chain links TRBV7-9 to TRBJ1-1; D is possibly TRBD1 (5 bases). Trimming removed 4 bases at V and 2 bases at J, with 14 bases between. CDR3 length: 15 residues. The germline gives CDR1 SEHNR, CDR2 FQNEAQ (reference sequence). CDR3 nucleotide sequence: TGTGCCAGCAGCTCCGGACACGACACCAACACTGAAGCTTTCTTT. This sequence encodes CASSSGHDTNTEAFF.

This clone turned up a few times. The genes are TRBV27 and TRBJ1-2, with D possibly matching TRBD1 (6 bases). Germline V gene data show CDR1 as MNHEY and CDR2 as SMNVEV (reference sequence). V was clipped by 5 bases and J by 8 bases, with 24 bases between them. The CDR3 totals 16 residues. The CDR3 DNA sequence: TGTGCCAGCAGTAGTACGGGACACTTCTCTCCTAGAGGCTACACCTTC. Protein: CASSSTGHFSPRGYTF.

This chain links TRBV19 with TRBJ1-1; D call uncertain. Trimming stripped 4 bases from V and 0 bases from J, with 9 bases between. The CDR3 spans 14 residues. The germline V gene encodes CDR1 LNHDA and CDR2 SQIVND (reference sequence). The CDR3 here is CASSRGALNTEAFF. CDR3 in DNA: TGTGCCAGTAGTAGGGGAGCACTGAACACTGAAGCTTTCTTT.

The J gene is TRBJ1-2, the V gene TRBV9; possibly TRBD1 for D (5 bases). V shed 0 bases and J shed 1 base, with 10 bases lying between them. Germline V CDR1 and CDR2: SGDLS, YYNGEE. The CDR3 sequence is 15 residues long. The chain's CDR3 is CASSVGGSVNYGYTF. CDR3 bases: TGTGCCAGCAGCGTAGGGGGCAGCGTTAACTATGGCTACACCTTC.

This clone was detected once. The chain joins TRBV5-4 to TRBJ2-1, with a tentative D call TRBD2 (6 bases). This CDR3 is built from 13 residues. The V gene's germline CDR1 is SGHNT and CDR2 YYREEE (reference sequence). The V end lost 3 bases, the J end lost 9 bases, and 13 bases lay between the germline ends. The CDR3 region is CASSYPLGSEQFF. The CDR3 DNA sequence: TGTGCCAGCAGCTACCCTCTCGGGAGTGAGCAGTTCTTC.

The chain links TRBV7-3 to TRBJ1-1; 10 nucleotides agree with TRBD1. The germline CDR1 and CDR2 sequences are SGHTA and FQGTGA. The CDR3 spans 15 residues. Losses at the gene ends were 2 bases for V and 1 base for J; bases not matched to a gene: 1. The DNA for the CDR3 is TGTGCCAGCAGCTTAGGGACAGGGGAGAACACTGAAGCTTTCTTT. Amino acids: CASSLGTGENTEAFF.